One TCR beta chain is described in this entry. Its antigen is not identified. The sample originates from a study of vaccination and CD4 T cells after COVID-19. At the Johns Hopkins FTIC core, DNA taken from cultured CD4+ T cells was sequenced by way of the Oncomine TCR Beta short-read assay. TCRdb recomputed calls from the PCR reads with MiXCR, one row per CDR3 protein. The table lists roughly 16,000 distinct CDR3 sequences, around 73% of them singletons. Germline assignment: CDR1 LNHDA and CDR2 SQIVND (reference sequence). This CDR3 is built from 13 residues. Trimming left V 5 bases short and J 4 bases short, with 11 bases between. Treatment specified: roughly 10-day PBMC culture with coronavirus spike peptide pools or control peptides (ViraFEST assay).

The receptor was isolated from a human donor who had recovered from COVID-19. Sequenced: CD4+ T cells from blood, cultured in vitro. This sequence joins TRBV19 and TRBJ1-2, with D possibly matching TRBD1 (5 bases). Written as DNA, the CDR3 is TGTGCCAGTAGTTCACAGGCTTCCTATGGCTACACCTTC. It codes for CASSSQASYGYTF.